The 20 T cell receptor beta chains below come from one sample, sequenced in a study of tumor and adjacent non-tumor tissue in lung cancer. This sample's RNA came from whole unsorted tissue. The library came from three nested PCR rounds adapted from ARM-PCR protocols. TCRdb used MiXCR to reprocess the multiplex PCR reads, holding one entry per CDR3 protein. The sample records 130,000 or so distinct CDR3 sequences, about 66% being singletons. The sequenced material came from lung tumor tissue. These receptors were taken from a man under 40 with non-small cell lung cancer.

In its sample, this clonotype was seen many times. This chain uses TRBV6-2 or TRBV6-3 with TRBJ2-5; D assignment may be TRBD1 or TRBD2 (6 bases each). Trimming removed 7 bases from V and 5 bases from J, with 17 bases in between. Germline-derived CDR1 and CDR2 are MNHEY and SVGEGT. The CDR3 totals 14 residues. In DNA, the CDR3 is TGTGCCAGCACTGTTGGGGCCGGGGGCGAGACCCAGTACTTC. This codes for CASTVGAGGETQYF.

About this clonotype itself: This may arise from a read error, as a much more abundant clone is one base away. CDR3: CASSYSMTDGNTF. The DNA of the CDR3 is TGTGCCAGCAGTTACTCGATGACAGATGGCAACACCTTC. The chain joins TRBV6-5 to TRBJ1-2; D is possibly TRBD1 (5 bases). In germline, CDR1 is MNHEY, CDR2 SVGAGI. The CDR3 sequence is 13 residues long.

This clonotype was detected many times. V gene TRBV20-1 combines with J gene TRBJ2-1; 7 nucleotides align to TRBD2. Trimming cost V 6 bases and J 7 bases; bases outside gene matches: 6. Germline values: CDR1 DFQATT, CDR2 SNEGSKA (reference sequence). This CDR3 comprises 12 residues. As DNA, the CDR3 is TGCAGTGCGGGGGAGGGCCTTAATGAGCAGTTCTTC. It translates to CSAGEGLNEQFF.

About this clonotype itself: Likely a read error: the CDR3 ends without its conserved phenylalanine or tryptophan. This chain connects TRBV6-1 to TRBJ2-3, with 11 bases fitting TRBD2. The trim removed 2 bases at V and 4 bases at J, leaving 2 bases unmatched. Germline loops: CDR1 MNHNS, CDR2 SASEGT. This CDR3 has 15 amino acids. CDR3: CASSETSGGADTQYL. The CDR3 nucleotides read TGTGCCAGCAGTGAAACTAGCGGGGGTGCAGATACGCAGTATTTG.

Comments on this clonotype: A much larger clonotype is one base distant, so this may be a read error. The chain uses TRBV4-1 and TRBJ2-6; 7 bases fit TRBD1. The germline CDR1 and CDR2 sequences are MGHRA and YSYEKL. This CDR3 contains 17 residues. The CDR3 loop is CASRKPGQPSGANVPTF. CDR3 DNA sequence: TGCGCCAGCAGAAAACCGGGACAGCCCTCTGGGGCCAACGTCCCGACTTTC.

Turning to this clonotype: One base away lies a much larger clone, so this may be a sequencing read error. V gene TRBV6-2 or TRBV6-3 combines with J gene TRBJ2-5, with D perhaps being TRBD1 or TRBD2 (5 bases each). CDR3 size: 15 residues. The germline V and J ends were trimmed by 6 bases and 7 bases, with 21 bases remaining between them. The V gene's germline CDR1 is MNHEY and CDR2 SVGEGT. The CDR3 reads CASRERGAYGGTQYF. CDR3 DNA: TGTGCCAGCAGGGAGAGGGGAGCCTATGGAGGGACCCAGTACTTC.

Concerning this clonotype: The missing conserved phenylalanine or tryptophan at the end of this CDR3 makes a read error likely. The chain joins TRBV11-2 to TRBJ2-7; TRBD1 might be the D (6 bases). From germline, CDR1 is SGHAT and CDR2 FQNNGV. V lost 5 bases to trimming and J lost 1 base, with 15 bases between them. The CDR3 is 15 amino acids. The CDR3 nucleotides read TGTGCCAGCAGCATACCGGGACAAGGGTCCTACGAGCAGTACCCC. Its protein product is CASSIPGQGSYEQYP.

This clonotype occurred a few times. An end of the junction does not agree with germline; a read error may underlie this. The genes are TRBV15 and TRBJ2-3; TRBD1 or TRBD2 may be the D gene (5 bases each). This CDR3 has 17 residues. Per germline, CDR1 LNHNV and CDR2 YYDKDF (reference sequence). For the CDR3, the DNA is TGTGCCACCGGCAGCCAAGGGGAGCGGTCGGCTGTATATACGCAGTATTTT. It specifies CATGSQGERSAVYTQYF.

At least ten counts were recorded for this clonotype. This chain connects TRBV29-1 to TRBJ2-7; D unclear. CDR1 SQVTM and CDR2 ANQGSEA come from the germline V gene. CDR3 length equals 15 residues. Between the trimmed V and J ends, which lost 7 bases and 5 bases, there was a span of 24 bases. The CDR3 protein is CSALGSTLELDEQYF. In DNA, the CDR3 is TGCAGCGCTCTCGGGTCCACACTGGAACTGGACGAGCAGTACTTC.

The CDR3 loop is CSVEGSHDTDTQYF. The CDR3, as DNA: TGCAGCGTTGAGGGGTCCCATGACACAGATACGCAGTATTTT. The V call is TRBV29-1, the J call TRBJ2-3; D gene unclear. Germline V CDR1 and CDR2: SQVTM, ANQGSEA. The V end was cut by 3 bases, the J end by 2 bases, with 12 bases between. The CDR3 length is 14 residues.

This clonotype was recorded only once. Germline and junction disagree at one end, which may indicate a read error. The V and J genes are TRBV6-5 and TRBJ2-5; D ambiguous. This CDR3 is built from 13 residues. Germline V CDR1 and CDR2: MNHEY, SVGAGI. CDR3 region: CASTRTAQETQYF. The CDR3 DNA follows: TGTGCCAGCACGCGGACGGCCCAAGAGACGCAGTACTTC.

For this clonotype: This could be a read error, since a much larger clone is one nucleotide away. The chain carries TRBV10-3 and TRBJ2-1, with 8 bases that match TRBD2. Germline V lookup: CDR1 ENHRY, CDR2 SYGVKD. This CDR3 is 14 amino acids long. The CDR3 nucleotides read TGTGCCACGAACTCCGGGGGGGTACTTCGTGAGCATTTCTTC. This encodes CATNSGGVLREHFF.

Notes on this clonotype: The junction departs from the called germline gene at one end, perhaps through a read error. The chain employs TRBV29-1 and TRBJ1-1; TRBD1 is a possible D gene (5 bases). Germline V lookup: CDR1 SQVTM, CDR2 ANQGSEA. CDR3 length: 13 residues. The CDR3 here is CSVTRGSWTGAFF. In DNA, the CDR3 is TGCAGCGTTACCCGGGGCAGCTGGACTGGAGCTTTCTTT.

Regarding this clonotype: One base away lies a much larger clone, so this may be a sequencing read error. This rearrangement joins TRBV20-1 to TRBJ2-5; no definite D call. CDR1 and CDR2 (germline): DFQATT, SNEGSKA (reference sequence). The CDR3 has 11 amino acids. The CDR3 protein is CSARGEEAQYF. In DNA, the CDR3 is TGCAGTGCTAGAGGGGAAGAGGCCCAGTACTTC.

The rearrangement uses TRBV6-6 and TRBJ1-2; D remains ambiguous. Trimming removed 4 bases at V and 3 bases at J, with 12 bases between. From germline, CDR1 is MNHNY and CDR2 SVGAGI (reference sequence). The CDR3 contains 14 residues. CDR3 residues: CASSCSPSDYGYTF. The CDR3 bases are TGTGCCAGCAGTTGTTCGCCCAGCGACTATGGCTACACCTTC.

J is TRBJ1-4 and V is TRBV5-1; TRBD1 agrees at 8 bases. CDR3 length: 14 residues. V was clipped by 4 bases and J by 2 bases; unmatched bases: 1. Germline V CDR1 and CDR2: SGHRS, YFSETQ. The CDR3 here is CASSRTGTNEKLFF. DNA of the CDR3: TGCGCCAGCAGCAGGACAGGGACTAATGAAAAACTGTTTTTT.

Concerning this clonotype itself: This may come from a read error, since a much larger clone is one base off. The chain combines TRBV12-3 or TRBV12-4 with TRBJ2-1, with unresolved D. CDR3 length: 13 amino acids. Trimming removed 5 bases at V and 6 bases at J, with 11 bases between. CDR3 nucleotide sequence: TGTGCCAGCAGTCCCATGCGTGGCAATGAGCAGTTCTTC. Translating gives CASSPMRGNEQFF.

In this sample, this clonotype turned up many times. V and J are TRBV4-1 and TRBJ2-3; D is ambiguous. The V gene's germline CDR1 is MGHRA and CDR2 YSYEKL. This CDR3 has 15 amino acids. V was cut by 1 base and J by 5 bases, with 13 bases left in between. Written as DNA, the CDR3 is TGCGCCAGCAGCCAAGGGTCCGGGCCCATAGATACGCAGTATTTT. The encoded protein is CASSQGSGPIDTQYF.

The chain employs TRBV5-4 and TRBJ1-2, with no clear D. The germline V gene has CDR1 SGHNT and CDR2 YYREEE (reference sequence). This CDR3 has 14 residues. Between the trimmed V and J ends, which lost 5 bases and 5 bases, there was a span of 16 bases. The CDR3 sequence is CASRLVDPEYGYTF. Written as DNA, the CDR3 is TGTGCCAGCAGATTAGTGGACCCCGAATATGGCTACACCTTC.

A note on this clonotype: Being one base from a much bigger clone, this may be a read error. This sequence joins TRBV20-1 and TRBJ1-5; D unresolved. CDR1 is DFQATT, CDR2 SNEGSKA, per germline (reference sequence). The CDR3 sequence is 14 residues long. As DNA, the CDR3 is TGCAGTGCTAGAGAGCGAATGGGCAATCGGCCCCAGCATTTT. Residues: CSARERMGNRPQHF.